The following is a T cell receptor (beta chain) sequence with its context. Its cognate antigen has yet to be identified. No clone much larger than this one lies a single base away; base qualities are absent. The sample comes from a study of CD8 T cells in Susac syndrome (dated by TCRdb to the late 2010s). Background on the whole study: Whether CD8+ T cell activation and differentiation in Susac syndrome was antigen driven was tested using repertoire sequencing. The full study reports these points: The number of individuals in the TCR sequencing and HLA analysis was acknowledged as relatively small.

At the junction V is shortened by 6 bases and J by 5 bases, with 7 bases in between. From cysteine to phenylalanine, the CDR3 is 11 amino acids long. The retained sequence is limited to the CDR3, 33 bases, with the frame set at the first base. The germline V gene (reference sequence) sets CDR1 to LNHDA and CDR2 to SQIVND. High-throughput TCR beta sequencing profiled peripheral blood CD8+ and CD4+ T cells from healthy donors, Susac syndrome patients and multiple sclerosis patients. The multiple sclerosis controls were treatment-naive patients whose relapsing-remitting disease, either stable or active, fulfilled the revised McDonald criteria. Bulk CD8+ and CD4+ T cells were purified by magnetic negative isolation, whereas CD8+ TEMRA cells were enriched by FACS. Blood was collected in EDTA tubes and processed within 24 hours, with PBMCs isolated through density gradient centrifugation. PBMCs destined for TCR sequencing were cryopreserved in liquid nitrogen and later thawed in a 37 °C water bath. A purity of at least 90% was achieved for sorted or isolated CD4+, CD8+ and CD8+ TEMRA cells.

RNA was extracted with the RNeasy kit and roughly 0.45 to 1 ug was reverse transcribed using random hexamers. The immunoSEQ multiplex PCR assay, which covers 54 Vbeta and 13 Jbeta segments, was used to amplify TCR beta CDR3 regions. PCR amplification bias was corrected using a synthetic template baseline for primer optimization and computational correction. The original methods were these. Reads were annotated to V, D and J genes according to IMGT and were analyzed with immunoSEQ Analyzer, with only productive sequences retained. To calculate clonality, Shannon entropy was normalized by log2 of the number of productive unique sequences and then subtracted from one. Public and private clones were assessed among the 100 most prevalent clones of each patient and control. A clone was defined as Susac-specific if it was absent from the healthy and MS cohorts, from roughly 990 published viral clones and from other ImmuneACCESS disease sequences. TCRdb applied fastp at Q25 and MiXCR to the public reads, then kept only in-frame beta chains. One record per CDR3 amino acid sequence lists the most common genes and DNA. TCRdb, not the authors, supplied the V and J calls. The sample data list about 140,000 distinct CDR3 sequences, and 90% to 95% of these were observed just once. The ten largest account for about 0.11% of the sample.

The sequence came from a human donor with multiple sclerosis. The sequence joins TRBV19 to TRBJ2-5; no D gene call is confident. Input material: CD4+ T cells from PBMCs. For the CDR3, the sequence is CASRNRETQYF. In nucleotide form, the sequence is TGTGCCAGTAGGAACCGGGAGACCCAGTACTTC.